Listed below are T cell receptor beta chains from one sample, sequenced in a study of blood T cell repertoires in COVID-19. Profiling relied on immunoSEQ multiplex PCR, and the TCRdb table lists in-frame clones only, not all of them. The repertoire holds around 180,000 clones, with approximately 83% as singletons. Sequenced sample: peripheral blood. The receptors come from a human donor with active or convalescent COVID-19. The donor label of this sample is uncertain. Both conserved end residues are part of each CDR3. D genes are given only for firm matches. Clone size, where shown, is once, few, many, or a class for clones that have expanded.

>NA|TRBJ1-2|NA|TRBV25-1
CASSEYRGGGGGYTF
TGTGCCAGCAGTGAATATAGGGGCGGGGGCGGTGGCTACACCTTC
>few|TRBJ2-3|NA|TRBV6-5
CASTRGGGADTQYF
TGTGCCAGCACCCGAGGGGGTGGTGCAGATACGCAGTATTTT
>once|TRBJ2-3|NA|TRBV4-2
CASSQVIQEGSGDTQYF
TGTGCCAGCAGCCAAGTCATACAGGAAGGAAGTGGAGATACGCAGTATTTT
>NA|TRBJ2-3|NA|TRBV6-5
CASSYGGWSGADTQYF
TGTGCCAGCAGTTACGGAGGTTGGAGTGGCGCAGATACGCAGTATTTT
>NA|TRBJ2-3|NA|TRBV15
CATSRDAATGGYF
TGTGCCACCAGCAGAGATGCGGCTACCGGGGGGTATTTT
>NA|TRBJ2-7|TRBD2|TRBV6-2/TRBV6-3
CASSYSKGTSVYEQYF
TGTGCCAGCAGTTACTCGAAAGGGACTAGTGTCTACGAGCAGTACTTC
>NA|TRBJ1-2|NA|TRBV6-5
CASSSHPNRKGSTF
TGTGCCAGCAGTTCCCACCCAAACAGGAAGGGATCCACCTTC
>NA|TRBJ2-7|TRBD1|TRBV28
CASSPLDRGMSYEQYF
TGTGCCAGCAGTCCCCTGGACAGGGGGATGTCCTACGAGCAGTACTTC
>many|TRBJ2-3|NA|TRBV27
CASSFRTGRADTQYF
TGTGCCAGCAGTTTTCGGACAGGGAGGGCAGATACGCAGTATTTT
>NA|TRBJ1-3|NA|TRBV5-1
CASSISQGASGNTIYF
TGCGCCAGCAGCATATCACAGGGAGCCTCTGGAAACACCATATATTTT
>NA|TRBJ1-1|TRBD1|TRBV6-5
CASRGTGRAFF
TGTGCCAGCAGAGGGACAGGGCGGGCTTTCTTT
>NA|TRBJ2-5|TRBD2|TRBV30
CASSGLGYYETQYF
TGTGCCTCCTCGGGACTAGGGTATTACGAGACCCAGTACTTC
>NA|TRBJ1-4|NA|TRBV18
CASSPTAGTTNEKLFF
TGTGCCAGCTCACCGACGGCGGGGACAACTAATGAAAAACTGTTTTTT
>once|TRBJ1-6|NA|TRBV5-5
CASSRANSPLHF
TGTGCCAGCAGCCGCGCTAATTCACCCCTCCACTTT
>NA|TRBJ1-1|TRBD1|TRBV6-6
CASSYGTVEAFF
TGTGCCAGCAGTTACGGGACAGTTGAAGCTTTCTTT
>NA|TRBJ2-5|TRBD2|TRBV4-2
CASSQGTSGGTQYF
TGTGCCAGCAGCCAAGGGACTAGCGGAGGGACCCAGTACTTC
>NA|TRBJ2-1|NA|TRBV24-1
CATSAGRVHEQFF
TGTGCCACCAGTGCAGGCAGAGTCCATGAGCAGTTCTTC
>NA|TRBJ2-7|NA|TRBV21-1
CASSGDRQGGNEQYF
TGTGCCAGCAGCGGGGACCGACAGGGCGGCAACGAGCAGTACTTC
>NA|TRBJ2-1|TRBD2|TRBV9
CASSHGTSGGEQFF
TGTGCCAGCAGCCATGGTACTAGCGGGGGGGAGCAGTTCTTC
>NA|TRBJ2-1|TRBD1|TRBV28
CASSPRTGSLYNEQFF
TGTGCCAGCAGTCCTCGGACAGGGAGCTTGTACAATGAGCAGTTCTTC
>NA|TRBJ2-1|NA|TRBV7-3
CASSLSHLAEQFF
TGTGCCAGCAGCTTATCTCACCTAGCCGAGCAGTTCTTC
>NA|TRBJ2-3|TRBD2|TRBV5-4
CASSQTSGSRTDTQYF
TGTGCCAGCAGCCAGACTAGCGGGAGTCGGACAGATACGCAGTATTTT
>once|TRBJ2-2|NA|TRBV29-1
CSVAMGLNTGELFF
TGCAGCGTCGCCATGGGACTGAACACCGGGGAGCTGTTTTTT
>once|TRBJ2-2|TRBD2|TRBV15
CATSPRDYNTGELFF
TGTGCCACCAGCCCCCGGGACTACAACACCGGGGAGCTGTTTTTT
>once|TRBJ2-7|NA|TRBV7-9
CASSLARSRSGNHEQYF
TGTGCCAGCAGCTTAGCGCGGAGTCGTTCGGGGAACCACGAGCAGTACTTC
>NA|TRBJ2-3|NA|TRBV9
CASSPGVSSSTDTQYF
TGTGCCAGCAGCCCCGGGGTGTCTTCGAGCACAGATACGCAGTATTTT
>NA|TRBJ1-1|NA|TRBV3-1/TRBV3-2
CASSQVRQTGNTEAFF
TGTGCCAGCAGCCAAGTGAGACAAACCGGGAACACTGAAGCTTTCTTT
>NA|TRBJ2-7|TRBD2|TRBV28
CASRIAGGPLEQYF
TGTGCCAGCAGGATAGCGGGGGGGCCTCTCGAGCAGTACTTC
>NA|TRBJ2-7|NA|TRBV2
CASSSGTGPWEQYF
TGTGCCAGCAGCTCCGGGACTGGCCCTTGGGAGCAGTACTTC
>NA|TRBJ1-5|NA|TRBV28
CASSRQNPSNQPQHF
TGTGCCAGCAGCCGACAGAACCCTAGCAATCAGCCCCAGCATTTT
>NA|TRBJ2-7|TRBD1|TRBV11-2
CASSLQGVRSYEQYF
TGTGCCAGCAGCTTACAGGGGGTAAGGTCCTACGAGCAGTACTTC
>NA|TRBJ2-7|NA|TRBV5-6
CASSLTGRSSYEQYF
TGTGCCAGCAGCTTGACGGGGAGGAGCTCCTACGAGCAGTACTTC